This T cell receptor (beta chain) was sequenced during a study of memory CD4+ T cells and cytomegalovirus serostatus (dated by TCRdb to between 2018 and 2021). Turning to the overall study: The cohort included approximately 35 healthy adults from Belgium, of whom 9 were CMV seropositive and about 24 were CMV seronegative. To replicate a published TCR-based CMV serostatus classifier, the researchers sequenced the CD4+ memory TCRbeta repertoires of a Belgian cohort whose cytomegalovirus serostatus was known. General findings and caveats noted by the study authors: Of around 160 previously reported CMV-associated TCRbeta sequences, around 67 appeared in the CD4+ memory repertoires, each in one to five individuals. The results were interpreted as suggesting that the CMV-associated TCR signature is largely present in the CD4+ memory repertoire. The original-framework classifier achieved a median bootstrapped AUC of almost 0.97 with a 95% CI of 0.76-1.00 on the Belgian cohort. Only CD4+CD45RO+ memory cells were sequenced, unlike the original study, which covered naive and memory CD4+ and CD8+ populations. CMV serostatus prediction reached a median bootstrapped AUC of 0.95 with the original framework and about 0.91 with a US-trained random forest.

A FACSAria II was used to sort memory CD4+ T cells, defined as single viable CD3+CD4+CD8-CD45RO+ cells. CMV serostatus was determined using a Roche Elecsys assay that detects serum IgG against CMV pp150, pp28, p38 and p52. Following thawing, total CD4+ T cells were enriched through positive selection using CD4 magnetic microbeads. The samples came from a separate study whose specific focus was interrogating the CD4+ T cell memory repertoire. Peripheral blood mononuclear cells were isolated and cryopreserved following standard operating procedures; serum was stored at -80 °C. Staining used CD3-PerCP (BW264/56), CD4-APC (RPA-T4), CD45RO-PE (UCHT1) and CD8-Pacific Orange (3B5) antibodies, with Sytox blue excluding non-viable cells. The Quick-DNA Microprep Kit was used to extract genomic DNA from the sorted cells. Amplification of TCRbeta DNA was done with the immunoSEQ hsTCRbeta kit, following the protocol from the manufacturer. TCRbeta libraries were sequenced on an Illumina MiSeq instrument. The source study handled its data this way. Once out-of-frame sequences had been removed, millions of distinct TCRbeta sequences were left, which works out to an average of roughly 70,000 per individual. Each individual was scored by the count of 150 to 200 previously reported CMV-associated TCRbeta sequences and the total productive distinct TCRbeta count. A beta-binomial model was reimplemented in Python, and random forests from scikit-learn, run with default parameters, were trained on data from the US cohort. Classifier performance on the Belgian cohort was summarized as median AUC with percentile confidence intervals calculated over 10,000 bootstrap iterations. TCRdb stores this immuneACCESS table with in-frame sequences only. Part of the clones is absent; in the studies checked, under half of the shortfall reflects unresolved V genes, and no reason is known for the rest. Clonal size and the V and J genes are those of that table, whereas D and trimming came from the DNA. The sample table lists 80,000 to 100,000 clones, roughly 80% of them with a count of one. The ten most abundant clones make up 3.6% of the sample.

As regards this clone: The antigen it recognizes is unknown. Base qualities are not provided; no much larger clone lies one nucleotide away.

This TCR derives from an adult in good health and CMV-seropositive. What was sequenced was memory CD4+ T cells from blood.

The nucleotide sequence is TGCGCCAGCAGCCAAGATCCCGGGAGGCACAATGAGCAGTTCTTC. The translation is CASSQDPGRHNEQFF. The rearrangement joined TRBV4-1 to TRBJ2-1; TRBD2 agrees with 7 junctional bases. V loses 0 bases at its end and J loses 5 bases; junction bases beyond the gene matches: 4. From the cysteine up to the phenylalanine, the CDR3 has a length of 15 residues. The read is trimmed to its CDR3 DNA, 45 bases read in frame from base 1. The germline V gene sets CDR1 to MGHRA and CDR2 to YSYEKL.